This entry describes one TCR beta chain. The data derive from a study of T cells in Graves' hyperthyroidism and ophthalmopathy. The germline V gene encodes CDR1 SGHAT and CDR2 FQNNGV. The CDR3 loop spans 24 amino acids. Trimming at V came to 8 bases and at J to 1 base, leaving 27 bases not matched to a gene. TCR beta CDR3 regions were amplified from RNA transcripts. Initially, a first-round RT-PCR of the TCR CDR3 employed the HTBI primer set. TCRdb reprocessed the multiplex PCR reads via MiXCR and lists one record per CDR3 protein. The sample holds 500,000 to 600,000 distinct CDR3 sequences, around 20% seen once.

This TCR was recovered from a man aged 40-49 years with Graves' ophthalmopathy. The rearrangement joins TRBV11-2 to TRBJ2-1; 15 bases match TRBD2. Sequenced material: blood. CDR3 sequence (DNA): TGTGCCAGCGGATACCCCCCTACCGGGACTAGCGGGAGGATGGGGGGGTGGTCCTACAATGAGCAGTTCTTC. This encodes CASGYPPTGTSGRMGGWSYNEQFF.